This T cell receptor (beta chain) was sequenced in a study of T cells after yellow fever vaccination. In the study overall: SMART-Seq v4 Ultra Low Input prepared libraries from low-cell fractions.

V was cut by 1 base and J by 6 bases, with 7 bases left in between. CDR3 length: 13 residues. It was through 5'RACE template switching that TCR cDNA was made, with a universal primer site and UMIs added. Each CDR3 protein is one row after TCRdb ran MiXCR on the 5' RACE reads. Among 620,000 or so distinct CDR3 sequences listed, 17% were seen once. Study findings and constraints: The bulk population could contribute abundant contaminating clonotypes to FACS-sorted repertoires. Secondary responses were weaker yet peaked faster, day 5 versus 15.

Remarks on this clonotype: The antigen remains unidentified.

The specimen was PBMCs, collected about 5 days after the first yellow fever vaccination. This sequence was found in a man aged 18-30 years who received the YFV17D yellow fever vaccine. The chain combines TRBV12-3 or TRBV12-4 with TRBJ1-5; no definite D call. The CDR3 DNA follows: TGTGCCAGCAGTTTAGTCGGGTTTCAGCCCCAGCATTTT. Encoded protein: CASSLVGFQPQHF.